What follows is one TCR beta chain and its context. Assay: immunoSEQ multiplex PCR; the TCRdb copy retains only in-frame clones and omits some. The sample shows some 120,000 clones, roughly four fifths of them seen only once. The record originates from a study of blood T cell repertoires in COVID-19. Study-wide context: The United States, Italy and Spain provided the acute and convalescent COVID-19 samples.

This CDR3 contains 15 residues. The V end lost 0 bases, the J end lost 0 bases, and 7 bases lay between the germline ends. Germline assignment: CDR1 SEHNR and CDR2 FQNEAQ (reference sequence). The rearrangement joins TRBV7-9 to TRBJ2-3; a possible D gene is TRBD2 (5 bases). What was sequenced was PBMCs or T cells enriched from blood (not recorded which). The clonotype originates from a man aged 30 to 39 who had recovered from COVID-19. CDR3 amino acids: CASSLASGSTDTQYF. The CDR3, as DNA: TGTGCCAGCAGCTTAGCTTCGGGAAGCACAGATACGCAGTATTTT.